The rows below give T cell receptor beta chains drawn from one sample of a study of blood T cell repertoires in COVID-19. The protocol was immunoSEQ multiplex PCR, while the TCRdb copy is restricted to in-frame clones and leaves out a portion. The sample contains 99,000 or so clones, roughly four fifths of which appear only once. Sequenced sample: peripheral blood. Receptors originate from a man in his sixties with acute or convalescent COVID-19. Each CDR3 is given with its conserved first and last residue. The order of the fields is J gene, V gene, CDR3 length, D gene, clone size, CDR3 protein, CDR3 DNA. A D gene is named only where the DNA matches it firmly. For some rows the clone size is stated as once, few or many, or as a class when expanded; others skip it.

TRBJ2-1,TRBV14,12,TRBD2,few,CASSRGGGGQFF,TGTGCCAGCAGCCGCGGGGGGGGCGGTCAGTTCTTC
TRBJ1-2,TRBV19,14,TRBD1,once,CASTSGTANYGYTF,TGTGCCAGTACCTCCGGGACAGCTAACTATGGCTACACCTTC
TRBJ2-3,TRBV7-6,17,-,-,CASSLDFRGDGPDTQYF,TGTGCCAGCAGCTTAGATTTTCGCGGGGATGGCCCAGATACGCAGTATTTT
TRBJ1-6,TRBV27,15,-,-,CASGAIGRYNSPLHF,TGTGCCAGTGGGGCCATCGGGCGTTATAATTCACCCCTCCACTTT
TRBJ2-7,TRBV2,13,-,once,CASSEAHFYEQYF,TGTGCCAGCAGTGAGGCCCATTTCTACGAGCAGTACTTC
TRBJ1-2,TRBV4-3,15,TRBD1,-,CASSPSTGVSYGYTF,TGCGCCAGCAGCCCCTCAACAGGGGTTAGCTATGGCTACACCTTC
TRBJ1-3,TRBV11-2,18,-,-,CASSQVPGYRISGNTIYF,TGTGCCAGCAGCCAAGTACCGGGTTACAGGATCTCTGGAAACACCATATATTTT
TRBJ1-1,TRBV11-2,15,-,-,CASSWAGPDHTEAFF,TGTGCCAGCAGCTGGGCGGGACCGGACCACACTGAAGCTTTCTTT
TRBJ1-4,TRBV7-2,14,TRBD1,-,CASSLDRGREKLFF,TGTGCCAGCAGCTTAGACAGGGGGCGCGAAAAACTGTTTTTT
TRBJ1-3,TRBV10-3,12,-,-,CAITGSGNTIYF,TGTGCCATTACAGGCTCTGGAAACACCATATATTTT
TRBJ2-1,TRBV10-3,15,TRBD2,-,CAISVRAGGPNEQFF,TGTGCCATCAGTGTGCGGGCGGGAGGGCCGAATGAGCAGTTCTTC
TRBJ2-7,TRBV6-5,15,TRBD2,-,CASSFRTSGSYEQYF,TGTGCCAGCAGCTTTAGGACTAGCGGGAGTTACGAGCAGTACTTC
TRBJ2-7,TRBV5-1,15,TRBD1,-,CASRPPGQLMFKQYF,TGCGCCAGCAGGCCGCCGGGACAGCTAATGTTTAAGCAGTACTTC
TRBJ2-7,TRBV28,14,-,-,CASSMTGPGYEQYF,TGTGCCAGCAGTATGACAGGTCCGGGGTACGAGCAGTACTTC
TRBJ2-7,TRBV5-1,12,-,-,CASSLGGIEQYF,TGCGCCAGCAGCCTAGGAGGGATCGAGCAGTACTTC
TRBJ1-1,TRBV4-2,11,-,medium-sized,CASSQAGEAFF,TGTGCCAGCAGCCAGGCAGGTGAAGCTTTCTTT
TRBJ1-6,TRBV30,15,-,-,CAWSVRGRVGSPLHF,TGTGCCTGGAGTGTAAGGGGCAGGGTTGGTTCACCCCTCCACTTT
TRBJ2-3,TRBV12-3/TRBV12-4,13,-,-,CASRTEITDTQYF,TGTGCCAGCAGGACTGAAATCACAGATACGCAGTATTTT
TRBJ2-1,TRBV5-1,13,-,few,CASSRGMWAEQFF,TGCGCCAGCAGCCGAGGGATGTGGGCTGAGCAGTTCTTC
TRBJ1-4,TRBV19,16,-,-,CASSIGSGTTNEKLFF,TGTGCCAGTAGTATAGGATCCGGGACAACGAATGAAAAACTGTTTTTT
TRBJ2-3,TRBV7-2,16,TRBD1,-,CASSSRTGSVTDTQYF,TGTGCCAGCAGCTCCCGGACAGGGTCGGTCACAGATACGCAGTATTTT
TRBJ2-1,TRBV9,14,TRBD2,few,CASSVGTSGHEQFF,TGTGCCAGCAGCGTAGGTACTAGCGGGCATGAGCAGTTCTTC
TRBJ1-5,TRBV10-3,13,-,few,CAIKGDSNQPQHF,TGTGCCATCAAAGGGGATAGCAATCAGCCCCAGCATTTT
TRBJ1-5,TRBV19,14,-,-,CASSTGERNQPQHF,TGTGCCAGTAGTACAGGGGAGAGAAATCAGCCCCAGCATTTT
TRBJ2-2,TRBV5-4,14,-,-,CASSPRDRAGELFF,TGTGCCAGCAGCCCCAGGGATAGGGCCGGGGAGCTGTTTTTT
TRBJ1-5,TRBV2,13,-,-,CASSPEGSQPQHF,TGTGCCAGCAGTCCGGAGGGGTCCCAGCCCCAGCATTTT
TRBJ2-7,TRBV14,14,TRBD2,-,CASSLGTTSGEQYF,TGTGCCAGCAGCCTTGGGACTACGTCGGGGGAGCAGTACTTC
TRBJ2-3,TRBV5-6,15,-,-,CASSLETRSTDTQYF,TGTGCCAGCAGCTTGGAGACTAGGAGCACAGATACGCAGTATTTT
TRBJ1-6,TRBV9,15,-,-,CASSEFSRVDSPLHF,TGTGCCAGCAGCGAATTTTCCAGGGTCGATTCACCCCTCCACTTT
TRBJ1-2,TRBV4-3,16,TRBD1,-,CASSQDLWDRLFGYTF,TGCGCCAGCAGCCAAGATCTTTGGGACAGATTGTTTGGCTACACCTTC
TRBJ1-1,TRBV12-3/TRBV12-4,13,TRBD1,-,CASRKGANTEAFF,TGTGCCAGCAGAAAGGGGGCGAACACTGAAGCTTTCTTT
TRBJ2-3,TRBV11-2,15,-,-,CASSLGNYQTDTQYF,TGTGCCAGCAGCTTAGGAAACTACCAGACAGATACGCAGTATTTT
TRBJ2-1,TRBV9,16,TRBD2,-,CASSPLAGGGYNEQFF,TGTGCCAGCAGCCCCCTAGCGGGAGGTGGGTACAATGAGCAGTTCTTC
TRBJ2-3,TRBV15,13,-,-,CATSFGGEDTQYF,TGTGCCACCAGCTTCGGCGGGGAGGATACGCAGTATTTT
TRBJ1-4,TRBV19,17,-,-,CASSLPRAPGRGEKLFF,TGTGCCAGTAGTCTCCCGAGGGCCCCTGGCCGTGGTGAAAAACTGTTTTTT
TRBJ1-1,TRBV7-2,14,-,once,CASSFDRQNTEAFF,TGTGCCAGCAGCTTTGACAGGCAGAACACTGAAGCTTTCTTT
TRBJ1-1,TRBV30,13,-,-,CAWAREGGTEAFF,TGTGCCTGGGCGCGGGAGGGGGGCACTGAAGCTTTCTTT
TRBJ1-1,TRBV30,12,-,-,CAWNRVGDTGIF,TGTGCCTGGAACAGGGTCGGCGATACAGGGATCTTT
TRBJ2-2,TRBV7-2,16,TRBD1,-,CASTYAGTVNTGELFF,TGTGCCAGCACCTACGCCGGGACAGTAAACACCGGGGAGCTGTTTTTT
TRBJ2-2,TRBV2,15,-,-,CASSEAAGSTGELFF,TGTGCCAGCAGTGAAGCAGCCGGGTCGACCGGGGAGCTGTTTTTT
TRBJ2-1,TRBV28,16,-,-,CASSLGAGRTYNEQFF,TGTGCCAGCAGTTTGGGTGCGGGGCGTACCTACAATGAGCAGTTCTTC
TRBJ1-4,TRBV5-4,16,TRBD1,-,CASSLQTGGANEKLFF,TGTGCCAGCAGCTTACAAACAGGGGGCGCAAATGAAAAACTGTTTTTT
TRBJ2-7,TRBV5-4,15,-,once,CASSLPGVGAYEQYF,TGTGCCAGCAGCTTGCCCGGGGTGGGAGCCTACGAGCAGTACTTC
TRBJ2-7,TRBV5-1,14,-,-,CASSVLTGSYEQYF,TGCGCCAGCAGCGTTCTCACAGGGTCCTACGAGCAGTACTTC
TRBJ2-1,TRBV4-3,15,-,-,CASSQEGTGSVEQFF,TGCGCCAGCAGCCAAGAAGGTACCGGGAGCGTTGAGCAGTTCTTC
TRBJ1-1,TRBV3-1/TRBV3-2,18,-,-,CASSQIRGGSHMNTEAFF,TGTGCCAGCAGCCAAATCAGGGGTGGTTCCCACATGAACACTGAAGCTTTCTTT
TRBJ1-4,TRBV27,14,TRBD1,-,CASCSQGVYEKLFF,TGTGCCAGCTGTTCACAGGGGGTCTACGAAAAACTGTTTTTT
TRBJ2-5,TRBV6-5,15,TRBD1,-,CASSLGLGTVETQYF,TGTGCCAGCAGTTTGGGATTAGGGACAGTAGAGACCCAGTACTTC
TRBJ1-1,TRBV10-2,17,-,once,CASSDRQGTGMNTEAFF,TGCGCCAGCAGTGATAGGCAGGGGACGGGGATGAACACTGAAGCTTTCTTT
TRBJ2-1,TRBV5-6,14,TRBD2,-,CASSQAGGYNEQFF,TGTGCCAGCAGCCAAGCGGGAGGGTACAATGAGCAGTTCTTC